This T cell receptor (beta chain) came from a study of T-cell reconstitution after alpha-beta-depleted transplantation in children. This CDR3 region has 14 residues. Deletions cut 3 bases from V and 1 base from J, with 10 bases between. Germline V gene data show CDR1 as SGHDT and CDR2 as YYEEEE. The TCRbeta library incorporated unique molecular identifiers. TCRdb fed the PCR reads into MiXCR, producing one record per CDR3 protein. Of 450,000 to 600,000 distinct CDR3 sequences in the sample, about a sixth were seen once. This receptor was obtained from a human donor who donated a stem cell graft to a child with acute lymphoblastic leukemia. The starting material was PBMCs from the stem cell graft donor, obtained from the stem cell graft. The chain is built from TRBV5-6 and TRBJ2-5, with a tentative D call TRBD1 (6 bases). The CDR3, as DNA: TGTGCCAGCAGCTCCTTGGACAGCCAAGAGACCCAGTACTTC. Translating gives CASSSLDSQETQYF.